What follows are 23 T cell receptor beta chains derived from one specimen sequenced in a study of lymphopenia after photon versus proton radiotherapy. The assay was immunoSEQ multiplex PCR, and TCRdb's table has in-frame clones only and misses some. The sample holds some 25,000 clones, 82% seen once. The sample here was peripheral blood, taken from a patient treated with proton-based radiotherapy. The receptors derive from a woman between 65 and 79 years old with pancreatic cancer.

V gene TRBV28 combines with J gene TRBJ2-1; TRBD2 is a possible D gene (6 bases). This CDR3 is 16 amino acids long. V lost 2 bases, J lost 9 bases, and 20 bases lay in between. Looked up from germline, CDR1 is MDHEN and CDR2 is SYDVKM. CDR3 sequence reads: CASSLNLVEGLGEQFF. In DNA form, the CDR3 reads TGTGCCAGCAGTTTAAATCTTGTGGAGGGTCTTGGTGAGCAGTTCTTC.

The CDR3 loop is CASSLWTGMGTDTQYF. For the CDR3, the DNA is TGTGCCAGCAGCCTTTGGACAGGGATGGGGACAGATACGCAGTATTTT. This chain uses TRBV13 with TRBJ2-3; 8 bases agree with TRBD1. CDR1 is PRHDT, CDR2 FYEKMQ, per germline (reference sequence). The CDR3 totals 16 residues. Germline trimming cut 5 bases from V and 3 bases from J; bases unmatched to any gene: 10.

The chain combines TRBV28 with TRBJ2-3; maybe TRBD1 (6 bases). The CDR3 loop spans 15 amino acids. Deletions cut 6 bases from V and 6 bases from J, with 19 bases between. Germline V gene data show CDR1 as MDHEN and CDR2 as SYDVKM. CDR3 protein: CASRKGTLGSDTQYF. In DNA, the CDR3 is TGTGCCAGCAGGAAAGGGACATTGGGTTCGGATACGCAGTATTTT.

This clone was observed once. J is TRBJ1-6 and V is TRBV29-1; D uncertain. The CDR3 has 16 amino acids. Trimming removed 5 bases from V and 7 bases from J, with 21 bases in between. CDR1 and CDR2 (germline): SQVTM, ANQGSEA. The CDR3 bases are TGCAGCGTTAGGACTCCGGCGGGGAACGAGAATTCACCCCTCCACTTT. It encodes CSVRTPAGNENSPLHF.

The CDR3 protein is CASSLRTGTDTQYF. The CDR3 DNA reads TGTGCCAGCAGCTTAAGGACAGGCACAGATACGCAGTATTTT. The rearrangement joins TRBV7-6 to TRBJ2-3, with D perhaps TRBD1 (6 bases). CDR1 SGHVS and CDR2 FNYEAQ come from the germline V gene. The V and J ends lost 2 bases and 1 base respectively, with 7 bases between them. The CDR3 totals 14 residues.

This CDR3 is CASSPSLVAAGNLYGYTF. As DNA, the CDR3 is TGTGCCAGCAGTCCCTCCTTAGTGGCAGCCGGAAACCTCTATGGCTACACCTTC. The genes are TRBV28 and TRBJ1-2; no clear D gene. CDR1 is MDHEN, CDR2 SYDVKM, per germline. This CDR3 is 18 amino acids long. With 5 bases removed from V and 4 bases from J, the gap between germline ends came to 26 bases.

The chain joins TRBV12-1 to TRBJ1-1; the table's D call TRBD1 went unverified against the DNA. TRBV12-1 is deemed a pseudogene. The CDR3 runs 18 residues. This chain's CDR3 is CASSFFVGTGGIKPEAFF. The CDR3 coding sequence is TGTGCCAGCAGCTTTTTCGTCGGGACAGGGGGCATAAAGCCTGAAGCTTTCTTT.

Here the CDR3 reads CASSQDTGRGNYNEQFF. The CDR3 nucleotides read TGTGCCAGCAGCCAAGATACCGGGAGGGGTAACTACAATGAGCAGTTCTTC. J is TRBJ2-1 and V is TRBV4-2; 8 bases line up with TRBD2. Germline values: CDR1 LGHNA, CDR2 YNFKEQ. V lost 0 bases to trimming and J lost 3 bases; unmatched junction nucleotides: 7. This CDR3 has 17 amino acids.

This rearrangement joins TRBV28 to TRBJ2-5, with D tentatively TRBD2 (5 bases). The CDR3 has 15 residues. V lost 6 bases to trimming and J lost 5 bases, with 19 bases between them. Germline V gives CDR1 MDHEN, CDR2 SYDVKM. CDR3 DNA sequence: TGTGCCAGCAGCTGGCCGGGATCATTCGGGGAGACCCAGTACTTC. Translation gives CASSWPGSFGETQYF.

J is TRBJ1-2 and V is TRBV28, with no clear D. Trimming took 5 bases from V and 7 from J, leaving 14 bases between them. This CDR3 spans 13 amino acids. Germline V gene data show CDR1 as MDHEN and CDR2 as SYDVKM. The CDR3 loop reads CASSRPGKGGYTF. The CDR3 DNA is TGTGCCAGCAGTCGACCGGGGAAAGGTGGCTACACCTTC.

This clone turned up a few times. V is TRBV7-3 and J is TRBJ2-3; TRBD2 agrees at 9 bases. J lost 1 base, V lost 1 base, and 0 bases had no gene match. The CDR3 has 15 amino acids. Per the germline V gene, CDR1 is SGHTA and CDR2 is FQGTGA. This chain's CDR3 is CASSLSGRGTDTQYF. Here the CDR3 DNA reads TGTGCCAGCAGCTTAAGCGGGAGGGGCACAGATACGCAGTATTTT.

V usage is TRBV28 and J usage is TRBJ1-1; TRBD1 agrees at 8 bases. Germline V gives CDR1 MDHEN, CDR2 SYDVKM. The trim removed 2 bases at V and 4 bases at J, leaving 6 bases unmatched. The CDR3 runs 15 residues. The CDR3 reads CASSLAGQGGTEAFF. CDR3 nucleotides: TGTGCCAGCAGTTTAGCTGGACAGGGAGGCACTGAAGCTTTCTTT.

With respect to this clone: The sample carries other DNA sequences with the same CDR3. The V gene is TRBV28, the J gene TRBJ2-7; D not resolved. CDR1 and CDR2 from the germline V gene are MDHEN and SYDVKM. Trimming removed 2 bases from V and 1 base from J, with 6 bases in between. The CDR3 spans 13 residues. The CDR3 loop is CASSLVGSYEQYF. CDR3 coding DNA: TGTGCCAGCAGTTTAGTCGGTTCCTACGAGCAGTACTTC.

The V and J genes are TRBV28 and TRBJ2-4, with TRBD2 identical over 8 bases. J lost 2 bases, V lost 6 bases, and 3 bases had no gene match. There are 14 residues in the CDR3. Germline values: CDR1 MDHEN, CDR2 SYDVKM. The CDR3 here is CASSPGGSKNIQYF. Written as DNA, the CDR3 is TGTGCCAGCAGCCCGGGGGGGTCCAAAAACATTCAGTACTTC.

The chain links TRBV19 to TRBJ2-6, with no clear D. The CDR3 runs 16 residues. Trimming cost V 7 bases and J 2 bases, with 15 bases left between them. Germline V gene data show CDR1 as LNHDA and CDR2 as SQIVND (reference sequence). In DNA, the CDR3 is TGTGCCAGTACCACGACCCAATTGGCTGGGGCCAACGTCCTGACTTTC. It yields the protein CASTTTQLAGANVLTF.

V and J are TRBV6-5 and TRBJ1-2, with 11 bases identical to TRBD1. This CDR3 is built from 16 residues. Per the germline V gene, CDR1 is MNHEY and CDR2 is SVGAGI. Germline trimming cut 4 bases from V and 8 bases from J; bases unmatched to any gene: 12. In nucleotides, the CDR3 is TGTGCCAGCAGTTCAAGGACAGGGGGCGAATCTGGCGGCTACACCTTC. Protein product: CASSSRTGGESGGYTF.

The V gene is TRBV27, the J gene TRBJ2-7; tentatively, D is TRBD1 (6 bases). Germline V gives CDR1 MNHEY, CDR2 SMNVEV (reference sequence). Trimming took off 0 bases at V and 0 bases at J, with 15 bases between the two ends. The length of the CDR3 is 17 residues. The CDR3: CASSLSPDRSYSYEQYF. For the CDR3, the DNA is TGTGCCAGCAGTTTATCACCCGACAGGAGTTACTCCTACGAGCAGTACTTC.

This clone was detected a few times. The chain couples TRBV7-3 to TRBJ1-1; no definite D call. Germline CDR1 and CDR2: SGHTA and FQGTGA. The CDR3 length is 19 residues. V lost 1 base and J lost 1, with 22 bases in between. The CDR3: CASSLSGAMTRLSNTEAFF. Written as DNA, the CDR3 is TGTGCCAGCAGCTTAAGTGGCGCAATGACACGGCTCTCGAACACTGAAGCTTTCTTT.

The V and J genes are TRBV30 and TRBJ2-7, with D perhaps TRBD2 (5 bases). The CDR3 loop spans 13 amino acids. The V and J ends lost 4 bases and 4 bases respectively, with 14 bases between them. Looked up from germline, CDR1 is GTSNPN and CDR2 is SVGIG (reference sequence). CDR3: CAWNSGGEYEQYF. The CDR3 coding sequence is TGTGCCTGGAACTCGGGTGGGGAGTACGAGCAGTACTTC.

This clone was found once. This chain joins TRBV12-1 and TRBJ2-6; TRBD1 is taken as the D call from the table, unchecked against the DNA. TRBV12-1 is a documented pseudogene. The CDR3 contains 18 residues. CDR3 in DNA: TGTGCCAGCAGCGGATGGCTTATAGGACAAAGTCGGGCCAACGTCCTGACTTTC. Translating it yields CASSGWLIGQSRANVLTF.

The chain joins TRBV5-8 to TRBJ1-5; D possibly corresponds to TRBD1 (6 bases). The CDR3 length is 16 residues. V was clipped by 0 bases and J by 1 base, with 11 bases between them. In germline, CDR1 is SGHTS, CDR2 YDEGEE. In nucleotides, the CDR3 is TGTGCCAGCAGCTTGGGGACAGCTATGAGCAATCAGCCCCAGCATTTT. The encoded protein is CASSLGTAMSNQPQHF.

The rearrangement joins TRBV7-8 to TRBJ2-7, with TRBD2 matching over 11 bases. V shed 5 bases, J shed 2 bases, and the junction held 2 bases outside the gene matches. The CDR3 totals 14 residues. Germline CDR1 and CDR2: SGHVS and FQNEAQ. The CDR3 nucleotides read TGTGCCAGCAGCCGGGGACTAGCGGCCTACGAGCAGTACTTC. Residues: CASSRGLAAYEQYF.

This clone showed up just once. The rearrangement links TRBV10-3 to TRBJ2-3; D may be TRBD1 or TRBD2 (5 bases each). CDR3 length: 14 amino acids. The V gene lost 4 bases and the J gene lost 4 bases, with 12 bases spanning the gap. Per the germline V gene, CDR1 is ENHRY and CDR2 is SYGVKD. The CDR3 DNA sequence: TGTGCCATCAGTGTACTAGGACAATCAGATACGCAGTATTTT. It is translated as CAISVLGQSDTQYF.